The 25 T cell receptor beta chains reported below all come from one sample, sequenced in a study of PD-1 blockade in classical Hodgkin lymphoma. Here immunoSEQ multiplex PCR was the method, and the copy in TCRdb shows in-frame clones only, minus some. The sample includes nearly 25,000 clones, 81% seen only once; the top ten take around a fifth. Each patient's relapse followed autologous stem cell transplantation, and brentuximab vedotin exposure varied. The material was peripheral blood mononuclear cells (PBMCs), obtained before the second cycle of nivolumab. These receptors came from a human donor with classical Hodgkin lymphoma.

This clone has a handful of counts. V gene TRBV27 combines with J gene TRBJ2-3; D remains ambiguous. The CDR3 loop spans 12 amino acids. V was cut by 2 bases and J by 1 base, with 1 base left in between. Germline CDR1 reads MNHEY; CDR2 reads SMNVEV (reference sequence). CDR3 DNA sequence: TGTGCCAGCAGTTTAGGCACAGATACGCAGTATTTT. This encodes CASSLGTDTQYF.

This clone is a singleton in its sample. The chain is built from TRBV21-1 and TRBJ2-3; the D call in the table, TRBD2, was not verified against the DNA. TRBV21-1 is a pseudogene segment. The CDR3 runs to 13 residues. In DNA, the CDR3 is TGTGCCAGGACTAGCGGGTTCACAGATACGCAGTATTTT. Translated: CARTSGFTDTQYF.

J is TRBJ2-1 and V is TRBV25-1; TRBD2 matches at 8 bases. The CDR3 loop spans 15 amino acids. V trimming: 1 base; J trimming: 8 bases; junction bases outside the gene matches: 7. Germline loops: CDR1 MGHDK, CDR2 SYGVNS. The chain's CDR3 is CASSELNGRAHEQFF. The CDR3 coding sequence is TGTGCCAGCAGTGAATTAAACGGGAGGGCGCATGAGCAGTTCTTC.

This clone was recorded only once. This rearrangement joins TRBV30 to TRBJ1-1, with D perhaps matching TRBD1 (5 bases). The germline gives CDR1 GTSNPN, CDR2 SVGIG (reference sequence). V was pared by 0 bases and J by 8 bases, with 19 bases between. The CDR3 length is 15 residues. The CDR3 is CAWSVAIIGSGEAFF. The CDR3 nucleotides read TGTGCCTGGAGTGTAGCTATTATCGGGTCAGGGGAAGCTTTCTTT.

This CDR3 reads CASSTPGSGPDTQYF. The CDR3 DNA reads as TGTGCCAGTAGTACCCCCGGGAGTGGTCCAGATACGCAGTATTTT. The chain carries TRBV19 and TRBJ2-3; TRBD2 is a possible D gene (6 bases). V was clipped by 4 bases and J by 4 bases, with 15 bases between them. In germline, CDR1 is LNHDA, CDR2 SQIVND (reference sequence). CDR3 length: 15 amino acids.

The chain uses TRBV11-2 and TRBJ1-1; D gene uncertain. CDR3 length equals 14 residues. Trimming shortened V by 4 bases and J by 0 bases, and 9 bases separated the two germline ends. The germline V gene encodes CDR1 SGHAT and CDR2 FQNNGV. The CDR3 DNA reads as TGTGCCAGCAGCTCAGGACGGATGAACACTGAAGCTTTCTTT. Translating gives CASSSGRMNTEAFF.

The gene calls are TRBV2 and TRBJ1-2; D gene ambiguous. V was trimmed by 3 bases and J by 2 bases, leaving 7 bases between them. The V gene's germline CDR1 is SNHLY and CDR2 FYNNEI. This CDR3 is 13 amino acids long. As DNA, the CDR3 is TGTGCCAGCAGTGAGTCAGTGAACTATGGCTACACCTTC. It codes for CASSESVNYGYTF.

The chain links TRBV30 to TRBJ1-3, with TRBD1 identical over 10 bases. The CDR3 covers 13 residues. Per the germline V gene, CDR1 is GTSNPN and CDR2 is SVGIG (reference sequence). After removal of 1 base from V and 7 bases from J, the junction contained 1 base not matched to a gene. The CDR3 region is CAWSGTGGNTIYF. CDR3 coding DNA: TGTGCCTGGAGTGGGACAGGGGGGAACACCATATATTTT.

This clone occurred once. CDR3 residues: CASRAVAGGTQETQYF. The CDR3 DNA sequence: TGTGCCAGTAGGGCGGTAGCGGGGGGCACTCAGGAGACCCAGTACTTC. The V gene is TRBV25-1, the J gene TRBJ2-5; 10 bases match TRBD2. Germline trimming cut 9 bases from V and 5 bases from J; bases unmatched to any gene: 15. The CDR3 is 16 residues long. Germline V CDR1 and CDR2: MGHDK, SYGVNS. Using reference TRBV25-1 and TRBJ2-5 for the parts outside the CDR3, the full variable domain is EADIYQTPRYLVIGTGKKITLECSQTMGHDKMYWYQQDPGMELHLIHYSYGVNSTEKGDLSSESTVSRIRTEHFPLTLESARPSHTSQYLCASRAVAGGTQETQYFGPGTRLLVL.

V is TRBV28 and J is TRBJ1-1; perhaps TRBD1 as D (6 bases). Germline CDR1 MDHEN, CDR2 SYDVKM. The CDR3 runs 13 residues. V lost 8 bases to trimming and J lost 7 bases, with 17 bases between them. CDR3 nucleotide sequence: TGTGCCAGCCGATGGGGGACACCGGGTGAAGCTTTCTTT. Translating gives CASRWGTPGEAFF.

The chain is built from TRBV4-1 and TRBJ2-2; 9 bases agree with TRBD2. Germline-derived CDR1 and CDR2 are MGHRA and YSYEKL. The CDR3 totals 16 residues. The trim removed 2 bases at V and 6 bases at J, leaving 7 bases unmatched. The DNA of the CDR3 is TGCGCCAGCAGCCAACTAGCGGGGACCTTATCCGGGGAGCTGTTTTTT. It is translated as CASSQLAGTLSGELFF.

For the CDR3, the DNA is TGCGCCAGCAGCGGGGGACTAGCGGGTGAGTTAAATGAGCAGTTCTTC. Amino acids: CASSGGLAGELNEQFF. The J gene is TRBJ2-1, the V gene TRBV5-1, with 12 bases aligning to TRBD2. The CDR3 runs to 16 residues. The germline gives CDR1 SGHRS, CDR2 YFSETQ. The junction had 9 bases not matched to a gene; V was cut back by 4 bases and J by 7 bases.

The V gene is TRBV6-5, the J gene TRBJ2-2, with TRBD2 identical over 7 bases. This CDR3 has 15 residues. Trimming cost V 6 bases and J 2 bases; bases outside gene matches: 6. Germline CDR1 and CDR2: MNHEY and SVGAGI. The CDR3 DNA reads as TGTGCCAGCAGCTTTAGCGGGCTTAACACCGGGGAGCTGTTTTTT. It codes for CASSFSGLNTGELFF.

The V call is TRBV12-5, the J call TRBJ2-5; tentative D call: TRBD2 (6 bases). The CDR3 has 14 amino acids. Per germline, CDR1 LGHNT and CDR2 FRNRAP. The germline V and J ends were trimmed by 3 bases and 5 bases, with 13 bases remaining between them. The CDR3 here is CASGFGRGRETQYF. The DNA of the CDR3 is TGTGCTAGTGGTTTTGGGCGGGGTCGTGAGACCCAGTACTTC.

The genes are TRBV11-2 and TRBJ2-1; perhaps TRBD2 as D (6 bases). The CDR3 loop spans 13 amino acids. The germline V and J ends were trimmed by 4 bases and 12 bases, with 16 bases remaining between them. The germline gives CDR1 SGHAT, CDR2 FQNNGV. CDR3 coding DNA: TGTGCCAGCAGCTCCCATACGGGGGAGCGGCAGTTCTTC. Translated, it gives CASSSHTGERQFF.

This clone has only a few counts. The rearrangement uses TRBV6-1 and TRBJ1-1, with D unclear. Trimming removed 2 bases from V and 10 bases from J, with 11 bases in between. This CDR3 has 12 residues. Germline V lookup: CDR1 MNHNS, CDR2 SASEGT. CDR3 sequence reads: CASSESVGRAFF. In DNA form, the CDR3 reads TGTGCCAGCAGTGAATCGGTGGGGAGAGCTTTCTTT.

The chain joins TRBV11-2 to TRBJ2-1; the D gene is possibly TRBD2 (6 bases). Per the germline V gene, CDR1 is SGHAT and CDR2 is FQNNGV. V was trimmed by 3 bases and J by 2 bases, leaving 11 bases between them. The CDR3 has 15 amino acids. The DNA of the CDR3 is TGTGCCAGCAGCTTGGAGCGGGTTACCTACAATGAGCAGTTCTTC. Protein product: CASSLERVTYNEQFF.

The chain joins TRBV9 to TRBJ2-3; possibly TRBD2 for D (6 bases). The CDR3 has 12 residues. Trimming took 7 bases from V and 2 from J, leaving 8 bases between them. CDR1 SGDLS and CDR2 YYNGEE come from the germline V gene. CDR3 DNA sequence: TGTGCCAGCCGGGGGAACACAGATACGCAGTATTTT. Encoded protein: CASRGNTDTQYF.

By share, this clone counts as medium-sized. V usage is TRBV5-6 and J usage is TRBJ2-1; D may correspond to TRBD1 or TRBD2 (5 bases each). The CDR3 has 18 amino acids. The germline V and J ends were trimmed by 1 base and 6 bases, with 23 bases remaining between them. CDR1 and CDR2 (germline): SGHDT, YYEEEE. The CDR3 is CASSLIDGEGTWPNEQFF. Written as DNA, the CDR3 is TGTGCCAGCAGCTTGATTGACGGTGAGGGGACCTGGCCCAATGAGCAGTTCTTC.

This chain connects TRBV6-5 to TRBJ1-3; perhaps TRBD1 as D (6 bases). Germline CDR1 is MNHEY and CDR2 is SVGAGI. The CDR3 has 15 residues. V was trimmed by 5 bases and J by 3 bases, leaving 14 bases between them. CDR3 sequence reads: CASSRDTHSGNTIYF. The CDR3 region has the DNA TGTGCCAGCAGTCGGGACACGCATAGTGGAAACACCATATATTTT.

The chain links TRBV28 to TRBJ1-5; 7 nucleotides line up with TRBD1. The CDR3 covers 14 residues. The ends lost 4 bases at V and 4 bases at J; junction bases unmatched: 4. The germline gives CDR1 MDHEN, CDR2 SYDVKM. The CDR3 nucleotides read TGTGCCAGCAGTTCATTACAGGGGAATCAGCCCCAGCATTTT. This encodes CASSSLQGNQPQHF.

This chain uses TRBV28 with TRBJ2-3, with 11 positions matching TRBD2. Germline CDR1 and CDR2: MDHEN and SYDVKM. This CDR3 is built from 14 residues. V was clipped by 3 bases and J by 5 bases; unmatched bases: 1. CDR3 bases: TGTGCCAGCAGTTTCCTAGCGGGAGGAGATACGCAGTATTTT. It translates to CASSFLAGGDTQYF. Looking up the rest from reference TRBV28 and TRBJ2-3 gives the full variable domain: DVKVTQSSRYLVKRTGEKVFLECVQDMDHENMFWYRQDPGLGLRLIYFSYDVKMKEKGDIPEGYSVSREKKERFSLILESASTNQTSMYLCASSFLAGGDTQYFGPGTRLTVL.

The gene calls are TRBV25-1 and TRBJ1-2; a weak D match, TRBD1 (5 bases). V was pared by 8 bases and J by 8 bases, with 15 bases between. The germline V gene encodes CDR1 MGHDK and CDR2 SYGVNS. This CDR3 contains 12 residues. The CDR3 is CASSLGARGYTF. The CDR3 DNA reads TGTGCCAGCTCGCTCGGGGCGCGCGGCTACACCTTC.

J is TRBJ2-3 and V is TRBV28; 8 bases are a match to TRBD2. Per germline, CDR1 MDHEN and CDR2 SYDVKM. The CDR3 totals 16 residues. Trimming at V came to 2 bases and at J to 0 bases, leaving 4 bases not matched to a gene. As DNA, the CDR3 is TGTGCCAGCAGTTTAGTAGCGGGGTCTAGCACAGATACGCAGTATTTT. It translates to CASSLVAGSSTDTQYF.

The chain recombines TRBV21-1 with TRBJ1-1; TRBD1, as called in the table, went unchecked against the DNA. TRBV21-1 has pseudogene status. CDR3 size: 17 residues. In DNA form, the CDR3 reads TGTGCCAGCACTCCACGCGCCCCAAGACAGGGCTACACTGAAGCTTTCTTT. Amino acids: CASTPRAPRQGYTEAFF.